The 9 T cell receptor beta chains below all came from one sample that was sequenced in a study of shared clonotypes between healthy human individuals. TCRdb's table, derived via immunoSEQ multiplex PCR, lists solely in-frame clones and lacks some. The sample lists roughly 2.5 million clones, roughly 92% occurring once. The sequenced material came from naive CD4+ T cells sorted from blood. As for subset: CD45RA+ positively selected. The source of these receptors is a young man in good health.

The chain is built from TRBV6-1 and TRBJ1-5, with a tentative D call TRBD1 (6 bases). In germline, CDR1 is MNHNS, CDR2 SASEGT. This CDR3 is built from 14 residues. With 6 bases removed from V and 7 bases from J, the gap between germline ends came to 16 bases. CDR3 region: CASRTGTFRQPQHF. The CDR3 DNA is TGTGCCAGCAGAACAGGGACTTTTAGGCAGCCCCAGCATTTT.

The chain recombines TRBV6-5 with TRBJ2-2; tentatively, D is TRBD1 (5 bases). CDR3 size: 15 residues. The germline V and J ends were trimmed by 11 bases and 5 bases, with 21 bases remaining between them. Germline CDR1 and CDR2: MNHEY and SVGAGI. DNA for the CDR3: TGTGCCGTACGGCCAGGGTCGAGTCCTACCGGGGAGCTGTTTTTT. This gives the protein CAVRPGSSPTGELFF.

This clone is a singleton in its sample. CDR3 bases: TGTGCCAGCAGCCAATCGTCTGGGACTTACAATGAGCAGTTCTTC. It translates to CASSQSSGTYNEQFF. The chain uses TRBV16 and TRBJ2-1; the D gene is possibly TRBD2 (6 bases). V lost 0 bases and J 4 bases, leaving 10 bases between the germline ends. The CDR3 covers 15 residues. CDR1 is KGHSY, CDR2 FQNENV, per germline.

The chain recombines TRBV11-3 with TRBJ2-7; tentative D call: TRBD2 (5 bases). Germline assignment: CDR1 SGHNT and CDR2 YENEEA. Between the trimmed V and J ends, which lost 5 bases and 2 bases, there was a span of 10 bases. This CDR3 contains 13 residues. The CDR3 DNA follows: TGTGCCAGCAGCGACCCCGGGACCTACGAGCAGTACTTC. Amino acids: CASSDPGTYEQYF.

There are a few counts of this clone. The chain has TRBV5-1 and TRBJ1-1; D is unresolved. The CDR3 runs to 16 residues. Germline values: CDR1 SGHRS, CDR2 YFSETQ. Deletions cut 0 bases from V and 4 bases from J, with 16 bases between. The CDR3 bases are TGCGCCAGCAGCTTGGATTCATTGGGAGGTGTCACTGAAGCTTTCTTT. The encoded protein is CASSLDSLGGVTEAFF. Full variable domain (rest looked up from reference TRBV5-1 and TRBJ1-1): KAGVTQTPRYLIKTRGQQVTLSCSPISGHRSVSWYQQTPGQGLQFLFEYFSETQRNKGNFPGRFSGRQFSNSRSEMNVSTLELGDSALYLCASSLDSLGGVTEAFFGQGTRLTVV.

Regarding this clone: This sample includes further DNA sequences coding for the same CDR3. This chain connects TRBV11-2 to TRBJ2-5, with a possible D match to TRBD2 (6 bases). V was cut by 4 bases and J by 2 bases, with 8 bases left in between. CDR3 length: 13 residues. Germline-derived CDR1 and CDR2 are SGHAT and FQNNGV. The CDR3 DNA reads TGTGCCAGCAGCTCGGGACTGCAAGAGACCCAGTACTTC. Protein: CASSSGLQETQYF.

For the CDR3, the DNA is TGTGCCAGCAGCCAATTCGCCGGGACAGGCAATTTGAACACTGAAGCTTTCTTT. Amino acids: CASSQFAGTGNLNTEAFF. The genes are TRBV14 and TRBJ1-1, with TRBD1 matching over 8 bases. Germline V gene data show CDR1 as SGHDN and CDR2 as FVKESK. The CDR3 covers 18 residues. J gave up 0 bases and V 2 bases, and 11 bases lay outside the gene matches.

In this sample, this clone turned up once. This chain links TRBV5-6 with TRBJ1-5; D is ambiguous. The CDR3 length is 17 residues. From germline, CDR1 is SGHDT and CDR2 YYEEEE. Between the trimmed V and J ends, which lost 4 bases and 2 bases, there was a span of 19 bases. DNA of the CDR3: TGTGCCAGCAGCCTGGGGTCGGCCAAACGAGGCAATCAGCCCCAGCATTTT. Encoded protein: CASSLGSAKRGNQPQHF. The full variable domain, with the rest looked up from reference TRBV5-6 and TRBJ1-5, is DAGVTQSPTHLIKTRGQQVTLRCSPKSGHDTVSWYQQALGQGPQFIFQYYEEEERQRGNFPDRFSGHQFPNYSSELNVNALLLGDSALYLCASSLGSAKRGNQPQHFGDGTRLSIL.

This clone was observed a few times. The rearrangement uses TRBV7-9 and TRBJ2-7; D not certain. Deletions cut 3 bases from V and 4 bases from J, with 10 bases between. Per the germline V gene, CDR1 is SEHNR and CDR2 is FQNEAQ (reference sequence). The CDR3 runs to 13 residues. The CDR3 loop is CASSLEEIYEQYF. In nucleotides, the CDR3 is TGTGCCAGCAGCTTGGAAGAGATATACGAGCAGTACTTC.